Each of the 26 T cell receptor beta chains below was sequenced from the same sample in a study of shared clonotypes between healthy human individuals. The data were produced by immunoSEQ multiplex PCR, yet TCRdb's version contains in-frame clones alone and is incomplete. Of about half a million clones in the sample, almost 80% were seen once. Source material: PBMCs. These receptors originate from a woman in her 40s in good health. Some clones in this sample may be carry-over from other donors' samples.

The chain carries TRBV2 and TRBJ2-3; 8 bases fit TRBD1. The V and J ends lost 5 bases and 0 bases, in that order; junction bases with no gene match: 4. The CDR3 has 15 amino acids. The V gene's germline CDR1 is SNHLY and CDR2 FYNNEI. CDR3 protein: CASSPQGGSTDTQYF. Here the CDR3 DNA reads TGTGCCAGCAGTCCACAGGGGGGCAGCACAGATACGCAGTATTTT. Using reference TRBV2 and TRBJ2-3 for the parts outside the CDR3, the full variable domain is EPEVTQTPSHQVTQMGQEVILRCVPISNHLYFYWYRQILGQKVEFLVSFYNNEISEKSEIFDDQFSVERPDGSNFTLKIRSTKLEDSAMYFCASSPQGGSTDTQYFGPGTRLTVL.

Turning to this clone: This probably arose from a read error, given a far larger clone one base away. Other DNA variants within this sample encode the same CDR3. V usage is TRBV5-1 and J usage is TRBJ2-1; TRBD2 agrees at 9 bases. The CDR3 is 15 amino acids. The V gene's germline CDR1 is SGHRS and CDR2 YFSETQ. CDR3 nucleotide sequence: TGTGCCAGCAGCTTGGTAGTAGCGGGAGTCCTGGAGCAGTTCTTC. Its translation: CASSLVVAGVLEQFF.

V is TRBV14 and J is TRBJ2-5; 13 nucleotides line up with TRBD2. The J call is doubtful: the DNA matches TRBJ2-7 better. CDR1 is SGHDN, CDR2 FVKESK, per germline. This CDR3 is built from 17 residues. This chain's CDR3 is CASSQGTSGGPYHEQYF. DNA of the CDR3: TGTGCCAGCAGCCAAGGGACTAGCGGGGGCCCCTACCACGAGCAGTACTTC.

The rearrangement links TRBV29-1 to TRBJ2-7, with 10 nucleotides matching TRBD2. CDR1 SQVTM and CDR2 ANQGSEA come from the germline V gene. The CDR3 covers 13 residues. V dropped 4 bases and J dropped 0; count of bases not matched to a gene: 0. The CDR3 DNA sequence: TGCAGCGTTGCTAGCGGGAGCTCCTACGAGCAGTACTTC. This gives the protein CSVASGSSYEQYF.

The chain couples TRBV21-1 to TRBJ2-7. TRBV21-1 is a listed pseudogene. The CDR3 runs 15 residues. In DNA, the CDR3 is TGTGCCAGCAGCAAATCGTGGAGGGGGACTCGGGAGCAGTACTTC. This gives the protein CASSKSWRGTREQYF.

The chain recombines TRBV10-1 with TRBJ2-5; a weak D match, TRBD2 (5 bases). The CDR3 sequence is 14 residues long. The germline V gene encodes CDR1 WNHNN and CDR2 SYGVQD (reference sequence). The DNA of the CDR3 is TGCGCAGCGCCTAGCAGCCCGGGGATAGAGACCCAGTACTTC. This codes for CAAPSSPGIETQYF.

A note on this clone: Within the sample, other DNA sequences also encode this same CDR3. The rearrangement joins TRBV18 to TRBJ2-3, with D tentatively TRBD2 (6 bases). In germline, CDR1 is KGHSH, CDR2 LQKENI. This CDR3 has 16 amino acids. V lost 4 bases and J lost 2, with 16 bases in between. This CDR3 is CASSRQTSGNTDTQYF. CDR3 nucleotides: TGTGCCAGCTCACGGCAGACTAGTGGTAACACAGATACGCAGTATTTT. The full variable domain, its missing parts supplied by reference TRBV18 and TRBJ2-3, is NAGVMQNPRHLVRRRGQEARLRCSPMKGHSHVYWYRQLPEEGLKFMVYLQKENIIDESGMPKERFSAEFPKEGPSILRIQQVVRGDSAAYFCASSRQTSGNTDTQYFGPGTRLTVL.

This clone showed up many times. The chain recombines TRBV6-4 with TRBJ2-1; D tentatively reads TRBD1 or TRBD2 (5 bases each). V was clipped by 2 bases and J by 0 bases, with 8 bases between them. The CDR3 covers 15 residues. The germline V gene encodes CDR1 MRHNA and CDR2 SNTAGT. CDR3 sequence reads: CASSDGTSSYNEQFF. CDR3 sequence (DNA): TGTGCCAGCAGTGACGGGACCAGCTCCTACAATGAGCAGTTCTTC.

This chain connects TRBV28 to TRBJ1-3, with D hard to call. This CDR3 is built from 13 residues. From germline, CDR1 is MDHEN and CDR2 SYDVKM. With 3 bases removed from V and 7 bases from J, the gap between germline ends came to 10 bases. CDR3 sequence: CASSFGDRNTIYF. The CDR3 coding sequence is TGTGCCAGCAGTTTTGGGGATCGGAACACCATATATTTT.

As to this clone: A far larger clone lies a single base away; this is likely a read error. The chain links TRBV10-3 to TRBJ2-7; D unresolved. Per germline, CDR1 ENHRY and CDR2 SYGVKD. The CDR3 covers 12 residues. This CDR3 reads CAISAGSCEQYF. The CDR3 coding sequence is TGTGCCATCAGTGCCGGATCCTGCGAGCAGTACTTC.

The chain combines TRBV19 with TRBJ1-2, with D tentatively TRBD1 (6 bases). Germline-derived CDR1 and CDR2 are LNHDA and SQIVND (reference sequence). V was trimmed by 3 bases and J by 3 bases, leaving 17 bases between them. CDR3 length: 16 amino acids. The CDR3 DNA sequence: TGTGCCAGTAGTATTGCACAGGGAGCCGAGTACTATGGCTACACCTTC. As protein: CASSIAQGAEYYGYTF.

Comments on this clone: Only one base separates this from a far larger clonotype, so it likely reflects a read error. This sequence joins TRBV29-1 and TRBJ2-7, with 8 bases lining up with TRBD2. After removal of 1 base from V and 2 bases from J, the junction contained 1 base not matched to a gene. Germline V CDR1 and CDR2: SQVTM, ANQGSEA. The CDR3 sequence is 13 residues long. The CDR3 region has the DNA TGCAGCGTTGAAGTTAGCGGGGCCTACGAGCAGTACTTC. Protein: CSVEVSGAYEQYF.

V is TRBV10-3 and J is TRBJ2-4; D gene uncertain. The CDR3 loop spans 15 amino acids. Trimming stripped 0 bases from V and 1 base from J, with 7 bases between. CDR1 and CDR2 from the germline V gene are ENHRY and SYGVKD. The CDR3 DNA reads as TGTGCCATCAGTGAGTCTTTGGCTGCCAAAAACATTCAGTACTTC. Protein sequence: CAISESLAAKNIQYF.

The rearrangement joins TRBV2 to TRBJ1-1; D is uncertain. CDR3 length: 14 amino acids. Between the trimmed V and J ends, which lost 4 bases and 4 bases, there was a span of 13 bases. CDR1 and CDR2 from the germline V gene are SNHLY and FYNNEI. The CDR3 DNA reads TGTGCCAGCAGTGCTGAGGGAATCGGCACTGAAGCTTTCTTT. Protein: CASSAEGIGTEAFF. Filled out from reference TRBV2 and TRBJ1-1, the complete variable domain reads EPEVTQTPSHQVTQMGQEVILRCVPISNHLYFYWYRQILGQKVEFLVSFYNNEISEKSEIFDDQFSVERPDGSNFTLKIRSTKLEDSAMYFCASSAEGIGTEAFFGQGTRLTVV.

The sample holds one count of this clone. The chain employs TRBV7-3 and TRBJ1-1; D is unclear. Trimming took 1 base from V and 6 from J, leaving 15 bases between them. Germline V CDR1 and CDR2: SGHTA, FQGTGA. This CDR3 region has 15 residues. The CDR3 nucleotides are TGTGCCAGCAGCTTAAACCCGGGAAGTGGCTCTGAAGCTTTCTTT. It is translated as CASSLNPGSGSEAFF.

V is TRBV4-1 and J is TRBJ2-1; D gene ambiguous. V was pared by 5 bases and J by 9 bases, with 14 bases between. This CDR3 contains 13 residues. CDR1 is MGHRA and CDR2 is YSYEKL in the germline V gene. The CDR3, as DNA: TGCGCCAGCAGCAGAGGACGTACAAGTGAGCAGTTCTTC. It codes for CASSRGRTSEQFF.

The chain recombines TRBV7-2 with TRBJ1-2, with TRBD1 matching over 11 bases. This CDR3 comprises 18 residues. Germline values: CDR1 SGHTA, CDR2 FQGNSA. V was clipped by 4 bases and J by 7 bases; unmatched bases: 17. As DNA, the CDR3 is TGTGCCAGCAGCTCACAAGTGACGCTGGGAGGGACAGGGGGTGGCTACACCTTC. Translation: CASSSQVTLGGTGGGYTF. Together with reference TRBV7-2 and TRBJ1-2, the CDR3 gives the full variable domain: GAGVSQSPSNKVTEKGKDVELRCDPISGHTALYWYRQSLGQGLEFLIYFQGNSAPDKSGLPSDRFSAERTGGSVSTLTIQRTQQEDSAVYLCASSSQVTLGGTGGGYTFGSGTRLTVV.

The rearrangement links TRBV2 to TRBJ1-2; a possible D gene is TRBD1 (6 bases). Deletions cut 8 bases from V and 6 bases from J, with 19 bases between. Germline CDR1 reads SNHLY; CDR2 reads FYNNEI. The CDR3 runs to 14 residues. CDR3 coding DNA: TGTGCCAGCTCCGACGTCTTCAGGACAGATGGCTACACCTTC. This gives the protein CASSDVFRTDGYTF.

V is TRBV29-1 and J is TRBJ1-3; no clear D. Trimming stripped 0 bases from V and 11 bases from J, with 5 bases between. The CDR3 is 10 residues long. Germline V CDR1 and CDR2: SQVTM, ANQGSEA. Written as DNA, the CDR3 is TGCAGCGTTGAAGATGGCGCCATATATTTT. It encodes CSVEDGAIYF.

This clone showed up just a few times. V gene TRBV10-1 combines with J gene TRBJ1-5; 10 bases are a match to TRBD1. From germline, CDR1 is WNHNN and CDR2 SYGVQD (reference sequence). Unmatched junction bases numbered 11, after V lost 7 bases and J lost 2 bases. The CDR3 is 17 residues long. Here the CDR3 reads CASTLGGQGFGNQPQHF. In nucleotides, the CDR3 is TGCGCCAGCACCCTAGGGGGACAGGGGTTTGGCAATCAGCCCCAGCATTTT.

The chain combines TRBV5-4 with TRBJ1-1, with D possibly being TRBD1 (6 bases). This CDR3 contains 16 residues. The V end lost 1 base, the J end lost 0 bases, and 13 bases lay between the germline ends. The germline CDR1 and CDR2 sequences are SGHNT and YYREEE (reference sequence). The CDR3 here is CASSLWRRGVNTEAFF. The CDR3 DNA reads TGTGCCAGCAGCTTGTGGCGCAGGGGCGTGAACACTGAAGCTTTCTTT.

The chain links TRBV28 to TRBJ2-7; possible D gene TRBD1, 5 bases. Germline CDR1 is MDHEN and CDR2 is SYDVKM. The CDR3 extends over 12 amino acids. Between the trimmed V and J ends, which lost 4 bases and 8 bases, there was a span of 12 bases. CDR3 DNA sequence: TGTGCCAGCAGTTCTCAGGGATTCCAGCAGTACTTC. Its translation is CASSSQGFQQYF. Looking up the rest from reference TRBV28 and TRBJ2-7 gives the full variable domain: DVKVTQSSRYLVKRTGEKVFLECVQDMDHENMFWYRQDPGLGLRLIYFSYDVKMKEKGDIPEGYSVSREKKERFSLILESASTNQTSMYLCASSSQGFQQYFGPGTRLTVT.

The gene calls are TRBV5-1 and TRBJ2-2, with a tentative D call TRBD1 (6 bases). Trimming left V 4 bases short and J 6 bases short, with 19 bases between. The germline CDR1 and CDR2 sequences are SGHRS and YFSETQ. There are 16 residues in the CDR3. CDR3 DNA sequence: TGCGCCAGCAGCAACCCCAGGGGAAAGCTGGCCGGGGAGCTGTTTTTT. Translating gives CASSNPRGKLAGELFF.

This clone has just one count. The CDR3 sequence is CASSSPPFTGEQFF. Here the CDR3 DNA reads TGTGCCAGCAGCTCCCCCCCGTTTACAGGCGAGCAGTTCTTC. V usage is TRBV7-3 and J usage is TRBJ2-1; weak D call: TRBD1 (5 bases). CDR1 is SGHTA, CDR2 FQGTGA, per germline. This CDR3 spans 14 amino acids. Trimming stripped 4 bases from V and 10 bases from J, with 17 bases between.

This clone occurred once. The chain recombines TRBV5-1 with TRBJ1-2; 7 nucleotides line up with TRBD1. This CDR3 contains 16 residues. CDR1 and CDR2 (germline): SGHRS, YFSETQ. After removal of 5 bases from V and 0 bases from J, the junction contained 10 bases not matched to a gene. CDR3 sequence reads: CASRPTGARANYGYTF. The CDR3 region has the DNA TGCGCCAGCAGACCTACAGGGGCGCGGGCTAACTATGGCTACACCTTC.

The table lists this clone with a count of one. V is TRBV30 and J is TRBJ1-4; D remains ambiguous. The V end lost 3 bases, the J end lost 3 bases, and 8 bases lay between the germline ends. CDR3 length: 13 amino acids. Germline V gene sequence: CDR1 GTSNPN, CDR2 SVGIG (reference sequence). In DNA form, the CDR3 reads TGTGCCTGGAGCCCTCTCCCTAATGAAAAACTGTTTTTT. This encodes CAWSPLPNEKLFF.